The following is a T cell receptor (beta chain) sequence with its context. This table comes from immunoSEQ multiplex PCR, and its TCRdb copy is limited to in-frame clones, with some not included. The sample includes 69,000 or so clones, roughly 90% of them seen just once. The data stem from a study of T cell changes during pregnancy in multiple sclerosis. Germline V gives CDR1 SGHDT, CDR2 YYEEEE. This CDR3 is 11 amino acids long. The V gene end was trimmed by 4 bases and the J gene end by 8 bases; junction bases not matched to a gene: 3. This TCR derives from a female donor with multiple sclerosis, enrolled in a pregnancy study. This rearrangement joins TRBV5-6 to TRBJ2-7; 7 bases fit TRBD1. The specimen was peripheral blood, collected in the third trimester of pregnancy. This chain's CDR3 is CASSTTGKQYF. In DNA, the CDR3 is TGTGCCAGCAGCACGACAGGGAAGCAGTACTTC.